This T cell receptor beta chain was captured by sequencing in a study of blood T cell repertoires in COVID-19. Clones were sequenced by immunoSEQ multiplex PCR, and TCRdb holds only the in-frame ones, with some missing. The sample yields about 170,000 clones, around four fifths seen once. Everyone who took part was roughly 18 to 89 years old, and they came from fewer than 25 US areas. V was clipped by 1 base and J by 4 bases, with 11 bases between them. The CDR3 extends over 14 amino acids. Germline lookup yields CDR1 SGHKS and CDR2 YYEKEE (reference sequence). The chain joins TRBV5-5 to TRBJ2-5; a possible D gene is TRBD1 (6 bases). The TCR was taken from a woman aged 50 to 65 in a cohort exposed to, infected with or recovered from COVID-19 (not recorded which). Sequenced sample: PBMCs or T cells enriched from blood (not recorded which). This CDR3 reads CASSLSGGGETQYF. The CDR3 DNA reads TGTGCCAGCAGCTTGTCTGGGGGCGGAGAGACCCAGTACTTC.